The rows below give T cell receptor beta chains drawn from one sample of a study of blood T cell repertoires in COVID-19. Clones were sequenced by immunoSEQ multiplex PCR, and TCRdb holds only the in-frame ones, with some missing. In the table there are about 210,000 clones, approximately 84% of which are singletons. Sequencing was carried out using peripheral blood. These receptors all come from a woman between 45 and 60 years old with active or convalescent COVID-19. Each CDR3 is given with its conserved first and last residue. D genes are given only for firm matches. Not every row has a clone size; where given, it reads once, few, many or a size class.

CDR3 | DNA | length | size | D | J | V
CATSDTRTGARTQYF | TGTGCCACCAGTGATACCCGGACAGGGGCCAGGACCCAGTACTTC | 15 | few | TRBD1 | TRBJ2-5 | TRBV24-1
CASSLAGGKGGYTF | TGTGCCAGCAGTTTGGCCGGGGGGAAAGGTGGCTACACCTTC | 14 | once | - | TRBJ1-2 | TRBV28
CASSGGANGNTIYF | TGTGCCAGTAGCGGGGGAGCGAATGGAAACACCATATATTTT | 14 | - | - | TRBJ1-3 | TRBV25-1
CASSQSAGQETQYF | TGTGCCAGCAGCCAGTCAGCGGGGCAAGAGACCCAGTACTTC | 14 | once | TRBD2 | TRBJ2-5 | TRBV3-1/TRBV3-2
CASKGQETGANVLTF | TGTGCCAGCAAAGGACAGGAAACTGGGGCCAACGTCCTGACTTTC | 15 | - | TRBD1 | TRBJ2-6 | TRBV28
CASSYGTGNEKLFF | TGCGCCAGCAGCTACGGGACAGGGAATGAAAAACTGTTTTTT | 14 | - | TRBD1 | TRBJ1-4 | TRBV5-1
CASSLVSQETQYF | TGTGCCAGCAGCTTGGTTAGCCAAGAGACCCAGTACTTC | 13 | - | - | TRBJ2-5 | TRBV5-4
CASSSLGGGARDTQYF | TGTGCCAGCAGTTCCCTGGGCGGGGGGGCCCGAGATACGCAGTATTTT | 16 | - | TRBD2 | TRBJ2-3 | TRBV6-5
CSAPGTGQQFF | TGCAGTGCCCCTGGGACAGGACAGCAGTTCTTC | 11 | - | TRBD1 | TRBJ2-1 | TRBV20-1
CASSHLIAGGTQYF | TGTGCCAGCAGCCATTTAATAGCGGGAGGTACGCAGTATTTT | 14 | - | TRBD2 | TRBJ2-3 | TRBV3-1/TRBV3-2
CASTLPPTEGNTIYF | TGTGCCAGCACCCTCCCCCCGACTGAAGGAAACACCATATATTTT | 15 | - | - | TRBJ1-3 | TRBV3-1/TRBV3-2
CASSARDRPQETQYF | TGTGCCAGCAGCGCCCGGGACAGGCCCCAAGAGACCCAGTACTTC | 15 | - | TRBD1 | TRBJ2-5 | TRBV7-2
CASSLGRASGTQYF | TGTGCCAGCAGCTTAGGGAGGGCGTCGGGGACGCAGTATTTT | 14 | - | - | TRBJ2-3 | TRBV7-2
CATGDDRYGSGYTF | TGTGCCACCGGAGACGACAGGTACGGCAGTGGCTACACCTTC | 14 | - | - | TRBJ1-2 | TRBV24-1
CASSPTPRTEAFF | TGTGCCAGCAGTCCGACACCCAGGACTGAAGCTTTCTTT | 13 | few | - | TRBJ1-1 | TRBV12-3/TRBV12-4
CASSSRQGGQPQHF | TGTGCCAGCAGCTCCAGACAGGGAGGTCAGCCCCAGCATTTT | 14 | - | TRBD1 | TRBJ1-5 | TRBV7-2
CSVPLPPGGTEAFF | TGCAGCGTCCCCCTACCCCCCGGGGGTACTGAAGCTTTCTTT | 14 | - | - | TRBJ1-1 | TRBV29-1
CASSARQGDTEAFF | TGCGCCAGCAGCGCCCGACAGGGGGACACTGAAGCTTTCTTT | 14 | - | TRBD1 | TRBJ1-1 | TRBV5-1
CASSLTPSSYNSPLHF | TGCGCCAGCAGCTTGACCCCGAGCTCCTATAATTCACCCCTCCACTTT | 16 | - | - | TRBJ1-6 | TRBV5-1
CASSYSDSPLHF | TGTGCCAGCAGCTATTCAGATTCACCCCTCCACTTT | 12 | - | - | TRBJ1-6 | TRBV7-9
CASSLPSLGEQYF | TGTGCCAGCAGTCTACCCTCCCTTGGCGAGCAGTACTTC | 13 | once | - | TRBJ2-7 | TRBV6-5
CASSYTGKNTEAFF | TGTGCCAGCAGTTACACCGGGAAGAACACTGAAGCTTTCTTT | 14 | - | - | TRBJ1-1 | TRBV6-5
CSVDNRGTYGYTF | TGCAGCGTTGACAACAGGGGGACCTATGGCTACACCTTC | 13 | few | TRBD1 | TRBJ1-2 | TRBV29-1
CAWSAQAAFNSPLHF | TGTGCCTGGAGTGCACAGGCCGCCTTTAATTCACCCCTCCACTTT | 15 | - | - | TRBJ1-6 | TRBV30
CASRLQGASDNQPQHF | TGTGCCAGTAGACTACAGGGGGCTAGTGACAATCAGCCCCAGCATTTT | 16 | - | TRBD1 | TRBJ1-5 | TRBV19
CASSLWSETQYF | TGTGCCAGCAGTTTATGGTCTGAGACCCAGTACTTC | 12 | - | - | TRBJ2-5 | TRBV28
CASSDRRAGAHEQFF | TGTGCCAGCAGTGACCGCCGCGCGGGGGCCCATGAGCAGTTCTTC | 15 | few | - | TRBJ2-1 | TRBV6-4
CASRTDRNTEAFF | TGTGCCAGCAGAACGGACAGGAACACTGAAGCTTTCTTT | 13 | few | - | TRBJ1-1 | TRBV6-6
CASRLDQGAAGELFF | TGTGCAAGTCGCTTAGACCAGGGGGCTGCCGGGGAGCTGTTTTTT | 15 | - | - | TRBJ2-2 | TRBV12-2
CASSISGTGGPSPLHF | TGTGCCAGTAGTATCAGCGGGACAGGGGGCCCTTCACCCCTCCACTTT | 16 | - | TRBD1 | TRBJ1-6 | TRBV19
CASSPKDIQETQYF | TGTGCCAGCTCACCCAAGGACATACAAGAGACCCAGTACTTC | 14 | - | - | TRBJ2-5 | TRBV18
CASSPRPGYNSPLHF | TGTGCCAGCAGCCCGAGGCCCGGCTATAATTCACCCCTCCACTTT | 15 | - | - | TRBJ1-6 | TRBV6-5
CASSRQGPHGYTF | TGTGCCAGCAGTCGGCAGGGTCCCCATGGCTACACCTTC | 13 | - | - | TRBJ1-2 | TRBV6-5
CASSLAESGANVLTF | TGTGCCAGCAGCTTAGCTGAGTCTGGGGCCAACGTCCTGACTTTC | 15 | - | - | TRBJ2-6 | TRBV7-9
CASSPLAGNYNEQFF | TGTGCCAGCTCACCGCTAGCGGGGAACTACAATGAGCAGTTCTTC | 15 | - | TRBD2 | TRBJ2-1 | TRBV18
CASSSTGAGSPLHF | TGCGCCAGCAGCTCGACAGGGGCAGGCTCACCCCTCCACTTT | 14 | once | TRBD1 | TRBJ1-6 | TRBV5-1
CASSRGLAAYNEQFF | TGTGCCAGCAGCCGAGGACTAGCGGCTTACAATGAGCAGTTCTTC | 15 | - | TRBD2 | TRBJ2-1 | TRBV7-9
CASSWGVAGANVLTF | TGTGCCAGCAGCTGGGGAGTGGCTGGGGCCAACGTCCTGACTTTC | 15 | - | - | TRBJ2-6 | TRBV28
CASSQDSPTSGAWGYTF | TGTGCCAGCAGTCAAGACTCCCCCACATCAGGGGCTTGGGGCTACACCTTC | 17 | - | - | TRBJ1-2 | TRBV27
CASSSTGMGNTEAFF | TGTGCCAGCAGTTCCACAGGGATGGGCAACACTGAAGCTTTCTTT | 15 | - | - | TRBJ1-1 | TRBV28
CASSEGPGSSYEQYF | TGTGCCAGCAGTGAGGGCCCGGGAAGCTCCTACGAGCAGTACTTC | 15 | - | - | TRBJ2-7 | TRBV25-1
CASSGQNTGELFF | TGTGCCAGCAGTGGTCAGAACACCGGGGAGCTGTTTTTT | 13 | - | - | TRBJ2-2 | TRBV2
CATSRGFGTGDQPQHF | TGTGCCACCAGCAGAGGGTTCGGGACAGGGGATCAGCCCCAGCATTTT | 16 | - | TRBD1 | TRBJ1-5 | TRBV15
CASSSYHNRGHGYTF | TGTGCCAGCAGTTCCTACCATAACAGGGGGCATGGCTACACCTTC | 15 | once | TRBD1 | TRBJ1-2 | TRBV6-5
CASSTQGSSYNEQFF | TGTGCCAGCAGCACGCAGGGGAGCTCCTACAATGAGCAGTTCTTC | 15 | - | - | TRBJ2-1 | TRBV28
CASSEPRAVTDTQYF | TGTGCCAGCAGTGAACCTAGAGCGGTCACAGATACGCAGTATTTT | 15 | - | - | TRBJ2-3 | TRBV2
CASGPKGEDGYTF | TGTGCCAGCGGACCCAAGGGAGAGGATGGCTACACCTTC | 13 | - | - | TRBJ1-2 | TRBV6-5
CASSLNRISGNTIYF | TGTGCCAGCAGCCTCAACAGGATCTCTGGAAACACCATATATTTT | 15 | - | - | TRBJ1-3 | TRBV6-5
CASSLTSGSPDTQYF | TGTGCCAGCAGTCTGACTAGCGGGTCCCCAGATACGCAGTATTTT | 15 | - | TRBD2 | TRBJ2-3 | TRBV5-5
CASSSPGERNTEAFF | TGTGCCAGCAGTTCCCCAGGGGAGAGGAACACTGAAGCTTTCTTT | 15 | many | - | TRBJ1-1 | TRBV28
CASSIQEGGYSNQPQHF | TGTGCCAGTAGTATCCAGGAGGGAGGGTATAGCAATCAGCCCCAGCATTTT | 17 | - | - | TRBJ1-5 | TRBV19
CASYLRQGAYNQPQHF | TGTGCCAGCTACCTCCGCCAGGGGGCGTACAATCAGCCCCAGCATTTT | 16 | - | TRBD1 | TRBJ1-5 | TRBV28
CASSYGRAGETQYF | TGTGCCAGCAGTTACGGGCGCGCAGGGGAGACCCAGTACTTC | 14 | - | - | TRBJ2-5 | TRBV6-5
CASSQVSRQSMNTEAFF | TGTGCCAGCAGCCAAGTTTCACGACAGAGTATGAACACTGAAGCTTTCTTT | 17 | - | - | TRBJ1-1 | TRBV3-1/TRBV3-2
CASSLGTGGLEKLFF | TGTGCCAGCAGCCTCGGGACAGGGGGCCTTGAAAAACTGTTTTTT | 15 | - | TRBD1 | TRBJ1-4 | TRBV5-6